The text below deals with one T cell receptor beta chain. Its antigen is not identified. These data are taken from a study of cytomegalovirus exposure and HLA in healthy donors. Study-level information: Researchers found that roughly 77% of some 400 genotyped donors fell within the Caucasian-associated ancestry cluster.

Whole-study results and caveats: Sequencing had likely introduced a cluster of highly shared sequence variants as an artifact.

Researchers ran the PCR with 60 Vbeta and 13 Jbeta primers. Profiled with immunoSEQ multiplex PCR; TCRdb holds only in-frame clones, not every one. Recorded for this sample: 35,000 to 45,000 clones. Sequencing was done on a sample of PBMCs. This clonotype originated in a woman aged 30 to 39 in good health and CMV-seropositive.

CDR3 protein: CASSFTGIPYEQYF. CDR3 DNA: TGTGCCAGCAGCTTCACAGGGATCCCCTACGAGCAGTACTTC. The chain joins TRBV13 to TRBJ2-7; D might be TRBD1 (6 bases). V lost 3 bases and J 2 bases, leaving 11 bases between the germline ends. The CDR3 has 14 amino acids. Germline V gene sequence: CDR1 PRHDT, CDR2 FYEKMQ (reference sequence).